A single sample is the source of the 28 T cell receptor beta chains below, sequenced in a study of T-cell memory formation after mild COVID-19. One entry per CDR3 protein results from TCRdb running MiXCR on the 5' RACE reads. The sample includes 95,000 to 120,000 distinct CDR3 sequences, approximately 21% of them seen just once. Sample: PBMCs or a T cell subset sorted from them (not recorded which). The receptors originated from a man between 18 and 29 years old who had mild COVID-19 (a few samples of this study predate the infection). Cell type and time point are not known.

This clonotype occurred many times. This rearrangement joins TRBV20-1 to TRBJ2-7, with D perhaps assigned TRBD1 or TRBD2 (6 bases each). The CDR3 is 15 residues long. The V gene's germline CDR1 is DFQATT and CDR2 SNEGSKA (reference sequence). Trimming stripped 6 bases from V and 5 bases from J, with 23 bases between. The CDR3: CSAEGEDSRRDEQYF. In DNA form, the CDR3 reads TGCAGTGCCGAGGGTGAGGACAGCCGGAGGGACGAGCAGTACTTC.

This clonotype was seen repeatedly, ten times or more. The gene calls are TRBV4-2 and TRBJ2-5; 11 nucleotides line up with TRBD2. Germline lookup yields CDR1 LGHNA and CDR2 YNFKEQ. The length of the CDR3 is 15 residues. V lost 4 bases and J lost 5; bases outside the gene matches: 6. The CDR3 DNA is TGTGCCAGCAGCCCGTTAGCGGGGGGGAAGGAGACCCAGTACTTC. It translates to CASSPLAGGKETQYF.

This clonotype was seen only a few times. V gene TRBV30 combines with J gene TRBJ1-1; D is uncertain. This CDR3 spans 13 amino acids. CDR1 and CDR2 from the germline V gene are GTSNPN and SVGIG (reference sequence). Trimming took off 5 bases at V and 1 base at J, with 11 bases between the two ends. CDR3: CAWGHERNTEAFF. The DNA of the CDR3 is TGTGCCTGGGGGCACGAGAGGAACACTGAAGCTTTCTTT.

This clonotype was picked up a small number of times. The chain has TRBV7-2 and TRBJ1-6, with 12 bases aligning to TRBD1. This CDR3 is built from 15 residues. Germline CDR1 and CDR2: SGHTA and FQGNSA. V dropped 8 bases and J dropped 10; count of bases not matched to a gene: 9. The CDR3 region is CASHDGTGGGSPLHF. The CDR3, as DNA: TGTGCCAGCCACGACGGGACAGGGGGCGGCTCACCCCTCCACTTT.

This chain joins TRBV6-2 or TRBV6-3 and TRBJ1-5; D is possibly TRBD1 (6 bases). Deletions cut 6 bases from V and 6 bases from J, with 12 bases between. Germline V CDR1 and CDR2: MNHEY, SVGEGT. This CDR3 comprises 13 residues. In DNA form, the CDR3 reads TGTGCCAGCAGCCCGGGGGGCGGTCAGCCCCAGCATTTT. Its protein is CASSPGGGQPQHF.

The rearrangement joins TRBV6-2 or TRBV6-3 to TRBJ2-1; 9 nucleotides agree with TRBD2. Germline V gene data show CDR1 as MNHEY and CDR2 as SVGEGT. This CDR3 region has 15 residues. Losses at the gene ends were 2 bases for V and 5 bases for J; bases not matched to a gene: 4. The CDR3 nucleotides are TGTGCCAGCAGTTACGGGACTAGCATCAACAATGAGCAGTTCTTC. Amino acids: CASSYGTSINNEQFF.

The gene calls are TRBV29-1 and TRBJ2-5; TRBD1 agrees at 9 bases. The V segment lost 3 bases and the J segment 6 bases; nucleotides outside the gene matches: 8. CDR1 and CDR2 (germline): SQVTM, ANQGSEA. The CDR3 covers 14 residues. CDR3 sequence (DNA): TGCAGCGTTGAGAACCGGGACAGGGTTCAGACCCAGTACTTC. Encoded protein: CSVENRDRVQTQYF.

This clonotype was recorded many times. The V gene is TRBV28, the J gene TRBJ2-3, with D maybe TRBD2 (6 bases). The V gene's germline CDR1 is MDHEN and CDR2 SYDVKM. Deletions cut 3 bases from V and 3 bases from J, with 22 bases between. The CDR3 length is 18 residues. The CDR3 DNA is TGTGCCAGCAGTTTGCGACGACTCGATTATAGCGGAACAGATACGCAGTATTTT. This sequence encodes CASSLRRLDYSGTDTQYF.

This rearrangement joins TRBV5-5 to TRBJ1-3; D unclear. V lost 3 bases to trimming and J lost 0 bases, with 7 bases between them. CDR3 size: 14 residues. Germline-derived CDR1 and CDR2 are SGHKS and YYEKEE (reference sequence). The CDR3: CASSYTSSGNTIYF. Written as DNA, the CDR3 is TGTGCCAGCAGCTATACGAGCTCTGGAAACACCATATATTTT.

This clonotype is medium-sized (0.01 to 0.1%) in the sample. This chain joins TRBV12-3 or TRBV12-4 and TRBJ1-2; D gene ambiguous. Trimming left V 2 bases short and J 0 bases short, with 10 bases between. The CDR3 totals 15 residues. The CDR3 DNA reads as TGTGCCAGCAGTTTAATCTCCCTAGCTAACTATGGCTACACCTTC. Residues: CASSLISLANYGYTF.

This chain links TRBV4-3 with TRBJ2-1; D gene uncertain. Deletions cut 4 bases from V and 6 bases from J, with 16 bases between. Germline lookup yields CDR1 LGHNA and CDR2 YSLEER. The CDR3 has 15 residues. CDR3 sequence reads: CASSLSPTGPNEQFF. The CDR3 region has the DNA TGCGCCAGCAGCCTTTCACCAACGGGCCCCAATGAGCAGTTCTTC.

This clonotype showed up just a few times. CDR3 region: CSVGTGEPEAFF. CDR3 sequence (DNA): TGCAGCGTAGGGACAGGGGAGCCTGAAGCTTTCTTT. V usage is TRBV29-1 and J usage is TRBJ1-1, with 10 bases fitting TRBD1. This CDR3 region has 12 residues. The J segment lost 6 bases and the V segment lost 6 bases, leaving 4 bases of the junction unmatched. The germline gives CDR1 SQVTM, CDR2 ANQGSEA.

This clonotype was counted only a few times. The rearrangement uses TRBV7-9 and TRBJ2-1; TRBD1 matches 7 bases. Germline loops: CDR1 SEHNR, CDR2 FQNEAQ (reference sequence). Trimming cost V 4 bases and J 4 bases; bases outside gene matches: 7. This CDR3 is 15 amino acids long. CDR3 in DNA: TGTGCCAGCAGCTCCGACAGGGTTACGTACAATGAGCAGTTCTTC. Translation: CASSSDRVTYNEQFF.

This clonotype was counted between two and nine times. The V gene is TRBV5-1, the J gene TRBJ2-5; D remains unclear. CDR3 size: 14 residues. The V end was cut by 4 bases, the J end by 1 base, with 11 bases between. Germline V gives CDR1 SGHRS, CDR2 YFSETQ. The CDR3 nucleotides read TGCGCCAGCAGCGGCACGACGGCCCAAGAGACCCAGTACTTC. Protein sequence: CASSGTTAQETQYF.

The chain has TRBV7-2 and TRBJ1-2; 7 bases align to TRBD1. The CDR3 is 15 residues long. Trimming cost V 4 bases and J 4 bases; bases outside gene matches: 9. CDR1 and CDR2 from the germline V gene are SGHTA and FQGNSA. CDR3 loop: CASSSPGQPFYGYTF. The CDR3 coding sequence is TGTGCCAGCAGCTCTCCGGGACAGCCCTTCTATGGCTACACCTTC. Full variable domain (outside the CDR3, taken from reference TRBV7-2 and TRBJ1-2): GAGVSQSPSNKVTEKGKDVELRCDPISGHTALYWYRQSLGQGLEFLIYFQGNSAPDKSGLPSDRFSAERTGGSVSTLTIQRTQQEDSAVYLCASSSPGQPFYGYTFGSGTRLTVV.

The rearrangement uses TRBV29-1 and TRBJ2-7; D is perhaps TRBD2 (5 bases). CDR1 and CDR2 from the germline V gene are SQVTM and ANQGSEA. There are 13 residues in the CDR3. Trimming left V 6 bases short and J 1 base short, with 13 bases between. CDR3 bases: TGCAGCGTATGGGGAGACGCATCCTACGAGCAGTACTTC. It specifies CSVWGDASYEQYF.

J is TRBJ2-1 and V is TRBV29-1; the D is unclear. The CDR3 is 15 amino acids. Deletions cut 4 bases from V and 4 bases from J, with 17 bases between. Germline-derived CDR1 and CDR2 are SQVTM and ANQGSEA. CDR3 protein: CSVVQANIKYNEQFF. The CDR3 DNA follows: TGCAGCGTTGTGCAAGCGAATATAAAATACAATGAGCAGTTCTTC.

The rearrangement links TRBV27 to TRBJ2-3, with D perhaps matching TRBD1 (6 bases). V was clipped by 8 bases and J by 2 bases, with 17 bases between them. The germline V gene has CDR1 MNHEY and CDR2 SMNVEV (reference sequence). CDR3 length: 15 amino acids. The CDR3 nucleotides read TGTGCCAGCCGACTCGGTGGGGGCCACACAGATACGCAGTATTTT. This sequence encodes CASRLGGGHTDTQYF.

The chain joins TRBV24-1 to TRBJ2-2, with TRBD1 as a possible D gene (5 bases). Germline assignment: CDR1 KGHDR and CDR2 SFDVKD. Trimming cost V 9 bases and J 2 bases, with 12 bases left between them. CDR3 length: 14 amino acids. CDR3 sequence: CATSQGLNTGELFF. The CDR3 DNA reads as TGTGCCACCTCGCAGGGCTTAAACACCGGGGAGCTGTTTTTT.

The table lists this clonotype with a few counts. This chain joins TRBV7-6 and TRBJ2-3, with D perhaps matching TRBD1 or TRBD2 (5 bases each). Germline V lookup: CDR1 SGHVS, CDR2 FNYEAQ. The CDR3 contains 15 residues. V was cut by 6 bases and J by 0 bases, with 13 bases left in between. CDR3 region: CASRERGPSTDTQYF. CDR3 DNA: TGTGCCAGCAGGGAGAGGGGCCCCAGCACAGATACGCAGTATTTT.

The chain employs TRBV10-1 and TRBJ2-1; 8 positions agree with TRBD2. Germline assignment: CDR1 WNHNN and CDR2 SYGVQD (reference sequence). The CDR3 totals 15 residues. The J segment lost 8 bases and the V segment lost 2 bases, leaving 8 bases of the junction unmatched. The CDR3 loop is CASSEVAGGLDEQFF. The CDR3 nucleotides are TGCGCCAGCAGTGAGGTCGCGGGGGGTTTGGATGAGCAGTTCTTC.

A few counts support this clonotype. This CDR3 reads CASSSGTGDEQYF. The DNA of the CDR3 is TGTGCCAGCAGCTCCGGGACAGGGGACGAGCAGTACTTC. V usage is TRBV7-3 and J usage is TRBJ2-7; 10 bases fit TRBD1. The V gene's germline CDR1 is SGHTA and CDR2 FQGTGA. The J segment lost 5 bases and the V segment lost 4 bases, leaving 2 bases of the junction unmatched. The CDR3 has 13 amino acids.

This clonotype was seen a few times. The chain combines TRBV4-1 with TRBJ2-7, with no clear D. There are 12 residues in the CDR3. V lost 1 base to trimming and J lost 6 bases, with 7 bases between them. Looked up from germline, CDR1 is MGHRA and CDR2 is YSYEKL. CDR3 residues: CASSQVGTEQYF. The CDR3 DNA reads as TGCGCCAGCAGCCAAGTGGGAACCGAGCAGTACTTC.

V and J are TRBV2 and TRBJ2-3; the D call may be TRBD1 or TRBD2 (5 bases each). Trimming shortened V by 7 bases and J by 3 bases, and 11 bases separated the two germline ends. From germline, CDR1 is SNHLY and CDR2 FYNNEI. CDR3 length: 13 amino acids. CDR3 loop: CASKGTYTDTQYF. As DNA, the CDR3 is TGTGCCAGCAAGGGGACCTATACAGATACGCAGTATTTT.

The chain joins TRBV4-1 to TRBJ2-1, with D possibly being TRBD2 (6 bases). CDR3 length: 14 residues. From germline, CDR1 is MGHRA and CDR2 YSYEKL. V was trimmed by 5 bases and J by 10 bases, leaving 18 bases between them. CDR3 nucleotide sequence: TGCGCCAGCAGCTTACAACCGGGACTCCAAGAGCAGTTCTTC. It codes for CASSLQPGLQEQFF.

The chain has TRBV12-3 or TRBV12-4 and TRBJ2-1, with D perhaps TRBD2 (6 bases). The V end was cut by 1 base, the J end by 9 bases, with 10 bases between. This CDR3 has 13 residues. CDR3 region: CASSLGLDPEQFF. CDR3 coding DNA: TGTGCCAGCAGTTTAGGACTAGATCCTGAGCAGTTCTTC.

The V call is TRBV6-5, the J call TRBJ2-3, with D perhaps TRBD2 (6 bases). The CDR3 is 15 residues long. Germline CDR1 is MNHEY and CDR2 is SVGAGI. V lost 6 bases, J lost 3 bases, and 16 bases lay in between. This CDR3 is CASRIGHGGTDTQYF. The CDR3 DNA reads as TGTGCCAGCAGGATAGGCCATGGGGGGACAGATACGCAGTATTTT.

This clonotype was recorded a few times. The chain recombines TRBV7-9 with TRBJ2-2; 7 positions match TRBD1. The V gene end was trimmed by 3 bases and the J gene end by 4 bases; junction bases not matched to a gene: 5. This CDR3 is 15 amino acids long. Germline V lookup: CDR1 SEHNR, CDR2 FQNEAQ (reference sequence). The CDR3 region is CASSFRDRATGELFF. The DNA of the CDR3 is TGTGCCAGCAGCTTCAGGGACAGAGCCACCGGGGAGCTGTTTTTT.